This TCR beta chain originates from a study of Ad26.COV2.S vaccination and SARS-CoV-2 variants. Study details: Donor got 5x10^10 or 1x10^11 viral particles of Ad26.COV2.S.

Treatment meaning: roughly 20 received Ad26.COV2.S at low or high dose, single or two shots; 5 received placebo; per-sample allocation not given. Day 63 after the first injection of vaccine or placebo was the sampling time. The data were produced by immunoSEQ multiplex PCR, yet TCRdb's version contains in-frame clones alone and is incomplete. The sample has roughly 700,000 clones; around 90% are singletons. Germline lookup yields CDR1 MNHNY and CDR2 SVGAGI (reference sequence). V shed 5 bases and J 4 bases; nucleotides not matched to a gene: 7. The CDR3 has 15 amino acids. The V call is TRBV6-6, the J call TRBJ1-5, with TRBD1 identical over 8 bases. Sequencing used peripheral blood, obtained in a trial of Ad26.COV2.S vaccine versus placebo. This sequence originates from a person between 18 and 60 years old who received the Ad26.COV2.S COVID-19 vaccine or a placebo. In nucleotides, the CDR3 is TGTGCCAGCAGTGGGGGGACAGGCCGTAATCAGCCCCAGCATTTT. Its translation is CASSGGTGRNQPQHF.